The sequence of this T cell receptor beta chain was determined in a study of T cells in Graves' hyperthyroidism and ophthalmopathy. CDR3 size: 13 residues. V dropped 5 bases and J dropped 4; count of bases not matched to a gene: 5. Per germline, CDR1 GTSNPN and CDR2 SVGIG (reference sequence). This clonotype was counted many times. Regions amplified from RNA transcripts were the TCR beta CDR3 regions. HTBI primers were used for first-round RT-PCR of the TCR CDR3. TCRdb passed the multiplex PCR reads through MiXCR, listing each CDR3 protein once. The sample lists more than 600,000 distinct CDR3 sequences; approximately 16% were seen once.

The TCR comes from a man younger than 30 with Graves' hyperthyroidism. The chain joins TRBV30 to TRBJ1-5; 7 bases are a match to TRBD1. The source material was blood. Here the CDR3 reads CAWATGENQPQHF. As DNA, the CDR3 is TGTGCCTGGGCTACAGGGGAAAATCAGCCCCAGCATTTT.